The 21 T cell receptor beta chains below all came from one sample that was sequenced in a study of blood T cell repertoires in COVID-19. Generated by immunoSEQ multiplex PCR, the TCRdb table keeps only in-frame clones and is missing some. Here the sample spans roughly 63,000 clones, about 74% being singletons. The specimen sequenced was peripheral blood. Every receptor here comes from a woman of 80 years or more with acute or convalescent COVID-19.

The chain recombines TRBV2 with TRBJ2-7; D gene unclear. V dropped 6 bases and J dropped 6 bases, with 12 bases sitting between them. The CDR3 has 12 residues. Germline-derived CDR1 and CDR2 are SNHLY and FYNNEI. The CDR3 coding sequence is TGTGCCAGCAGCACATATTCGGGCGAGCAGTACTTC. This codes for CASSTYSGEQYF.

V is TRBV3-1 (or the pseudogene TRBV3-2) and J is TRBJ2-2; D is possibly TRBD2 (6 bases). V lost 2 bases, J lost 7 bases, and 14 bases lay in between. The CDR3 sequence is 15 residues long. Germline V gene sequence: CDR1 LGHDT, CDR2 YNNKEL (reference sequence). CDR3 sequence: CASSQRQGGGGELFF. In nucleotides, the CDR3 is TGTGCCAGCAGCCAACGGCAGGGAGGTGGCGGGGAGCTGTTTTTT.

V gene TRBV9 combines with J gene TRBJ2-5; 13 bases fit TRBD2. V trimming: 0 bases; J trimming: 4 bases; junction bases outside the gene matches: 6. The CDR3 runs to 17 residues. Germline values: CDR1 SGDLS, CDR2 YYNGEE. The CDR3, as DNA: TGTGCCAGCAGCGTAGGACTAGCGGGAGGAGGGGGAGAGACCCAGTACTTC. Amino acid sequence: CASSVGLAGGGGETQYF.

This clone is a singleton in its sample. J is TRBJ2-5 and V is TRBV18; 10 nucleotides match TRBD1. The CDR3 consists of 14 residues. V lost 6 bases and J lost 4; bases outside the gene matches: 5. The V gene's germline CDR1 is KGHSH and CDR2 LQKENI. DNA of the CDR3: TGTGCCAGCTCCCCGGGACAGGGGAGAGAGACCCAGTACTTC. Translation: CASSPGQGRETQYF.

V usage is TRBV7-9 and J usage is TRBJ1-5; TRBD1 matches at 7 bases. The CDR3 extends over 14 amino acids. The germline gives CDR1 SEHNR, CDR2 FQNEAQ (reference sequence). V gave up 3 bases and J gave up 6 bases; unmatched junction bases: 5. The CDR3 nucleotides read TGTGCCAGCAGCTTGACAGGGTTTAGTCAGCCCCAGCATTTT. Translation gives CASSLTGFSQPQHF.

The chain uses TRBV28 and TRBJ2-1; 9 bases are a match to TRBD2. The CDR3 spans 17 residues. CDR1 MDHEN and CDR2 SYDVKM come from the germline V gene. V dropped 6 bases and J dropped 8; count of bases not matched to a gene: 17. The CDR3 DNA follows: TGTGCCAGCAGCCCCCCGGCGGGTAGCGGGAGAAAGGATGAGCAGTTCTTC. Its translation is CASSPPAGSGRKDEQFF.

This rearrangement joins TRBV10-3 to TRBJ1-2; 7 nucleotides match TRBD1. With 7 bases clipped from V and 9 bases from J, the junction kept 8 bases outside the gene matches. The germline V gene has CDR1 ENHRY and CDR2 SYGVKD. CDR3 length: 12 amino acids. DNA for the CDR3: TGTGCCATCACTATAACAGGGGAAAGCTACACCTTC. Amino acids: CAITITGESYTF.

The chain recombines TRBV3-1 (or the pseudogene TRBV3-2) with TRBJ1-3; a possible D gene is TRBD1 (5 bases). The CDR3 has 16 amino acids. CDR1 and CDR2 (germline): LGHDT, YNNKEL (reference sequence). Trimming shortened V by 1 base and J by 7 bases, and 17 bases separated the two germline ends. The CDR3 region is CASSQGRGGRKNTIYF. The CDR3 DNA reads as TGTGCCAGCAGCCAAGGCCGCGGGGGGAGAAAGAACACCATATATTTT.

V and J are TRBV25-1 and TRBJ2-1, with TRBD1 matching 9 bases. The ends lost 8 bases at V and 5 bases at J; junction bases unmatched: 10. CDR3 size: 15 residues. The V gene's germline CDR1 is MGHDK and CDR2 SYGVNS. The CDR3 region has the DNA TGTGCCAGCCAATGGTCCGGGACAGGGCACAATGAGCAGTTCTTC. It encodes CASQWSGTGHNEQFF.

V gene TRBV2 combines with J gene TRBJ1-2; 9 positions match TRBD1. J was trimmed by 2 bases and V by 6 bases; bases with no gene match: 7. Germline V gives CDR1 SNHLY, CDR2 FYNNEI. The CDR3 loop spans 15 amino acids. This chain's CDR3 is CASRRAGTGNYGYTF. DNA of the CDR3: TGTGCCAGCAGGCGAGCCGGGACAGGGAACTATGGCTACACCTTC.

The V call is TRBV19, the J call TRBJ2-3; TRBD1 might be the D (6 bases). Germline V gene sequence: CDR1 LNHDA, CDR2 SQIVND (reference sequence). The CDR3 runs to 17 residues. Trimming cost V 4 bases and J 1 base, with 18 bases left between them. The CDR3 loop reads CASSKPKDRRGTDTQYF. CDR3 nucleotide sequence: TGTGCCAGTAGTAAACCCAAGGACAGACGAGGCACAGATACGCAGTATTTT.

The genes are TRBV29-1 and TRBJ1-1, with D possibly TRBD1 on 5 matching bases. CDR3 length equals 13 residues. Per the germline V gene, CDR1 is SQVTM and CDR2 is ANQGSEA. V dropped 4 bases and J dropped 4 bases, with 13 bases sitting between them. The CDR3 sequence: CSVGQGSGTEAFF. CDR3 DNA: TGCAGCGTTGGTCAGGGTAGCGGCACTGAAGCTTTCTTT.

As DNA, the CDR3 is TGCGCCAGCAGCCAAGTCATGGGCGGGACCGAGCAGTACTTC. Its translation: CASSQVMGGTEQYF. This chain uses TRBV4-1 with TRBJ2-7; maybe TRBD2 (6 bases). V lost 1 base to trimming and J lost 6 bases, with 13 bases between them. Germline assignment: CDR1 MGHRA and CDR2 YSYEKL. This CDR3 has 14 residues.

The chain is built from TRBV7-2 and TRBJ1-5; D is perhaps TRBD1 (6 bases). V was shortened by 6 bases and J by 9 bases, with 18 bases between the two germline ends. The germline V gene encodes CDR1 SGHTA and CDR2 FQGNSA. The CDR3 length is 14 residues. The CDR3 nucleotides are TGTGCCAGCAGACCAACAGGGTCGGCCCGGCCCCAGCATTTT. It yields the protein CASRPTGSARPQHF.

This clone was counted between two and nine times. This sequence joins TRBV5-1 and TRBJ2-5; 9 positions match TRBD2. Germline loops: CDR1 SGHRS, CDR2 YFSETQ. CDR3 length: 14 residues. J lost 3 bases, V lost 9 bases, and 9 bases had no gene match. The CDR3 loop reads CATSVAGAKETQYF. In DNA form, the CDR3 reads TGCGCCACAAGTGTAGCGGGAGCAAAAGAGACCCAGTACTTC.

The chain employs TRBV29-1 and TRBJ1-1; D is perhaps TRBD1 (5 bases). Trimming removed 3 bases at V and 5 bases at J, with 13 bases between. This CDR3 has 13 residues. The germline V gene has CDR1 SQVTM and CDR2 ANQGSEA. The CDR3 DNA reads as TGCAGCGTTGATGGGCAGGGAGGGACTGAAGCTTTCTTT. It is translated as CSVDGQGGTEAFF.

CDR3 in amino acids: CASSVTSGATYEQYF. The CDR3 nucleotides read TGTGCCAGTAGTGTCACTAGCGGGGCTACCTACGAGCAGTACTTC. The rearrangement uses TRBV19 and TRBJ2-7; 10 bases map to TRBD2. J was trimmed by 2 bases and V by 5 bases; bases with no gene match: 6. The CDR3 totals 15 residues. Germline V CDR1 and CDR2: LNHDA, SQIVND (reference sequence).

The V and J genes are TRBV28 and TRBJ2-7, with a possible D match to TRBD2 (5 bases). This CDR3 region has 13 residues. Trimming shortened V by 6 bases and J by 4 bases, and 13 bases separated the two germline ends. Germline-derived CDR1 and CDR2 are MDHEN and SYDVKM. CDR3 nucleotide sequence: TGTGCCAGCAGCCGTCCACCGGGGTACGAGCAGTACTTC. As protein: CASSRPPGYEQYF.

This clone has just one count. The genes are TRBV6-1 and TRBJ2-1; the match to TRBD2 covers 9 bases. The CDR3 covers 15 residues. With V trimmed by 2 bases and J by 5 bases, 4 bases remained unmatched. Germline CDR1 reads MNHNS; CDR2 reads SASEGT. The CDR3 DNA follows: TGTGCCAGCAGTGAATTTAGCGGGAGCAACAATGAGCAGTTCTTC. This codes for CASSEFSGSNNEQFF.

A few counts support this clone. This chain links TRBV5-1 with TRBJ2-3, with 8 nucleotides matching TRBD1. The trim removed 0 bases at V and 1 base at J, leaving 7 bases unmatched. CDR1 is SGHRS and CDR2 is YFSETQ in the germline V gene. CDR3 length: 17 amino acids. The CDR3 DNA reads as TGCGCCAGCAGCTTGGAGCGACAGGGGCGAGGCACAGATACGCAGTATTTT. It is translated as CASSLERQGRGTDTQYF.

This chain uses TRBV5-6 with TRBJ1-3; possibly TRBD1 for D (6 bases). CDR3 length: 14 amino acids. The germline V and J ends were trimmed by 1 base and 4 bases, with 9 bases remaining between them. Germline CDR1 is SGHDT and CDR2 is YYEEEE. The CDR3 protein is CASSLRQGGNTIYF. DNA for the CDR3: TGTGCCAGCAGCTTGAGGCAGGGGGGAAACACCATATATTTT.